A selection of T cell receptor beta chains follows, all from one sample in a study of T cell clones after liver transplantation. The assay was immunoSEQ multiplex PCR, and TCRdb's table has in-frame clones only and misses some. The data hold around 21,000 clones, with under 95% observed a single time. The sequenced sample was CD8+ T cells from blood, obtained less than 26 months after liver transplant. These TCRs come from a human patient who received a liver transplant. Some T cells may have come from the graft donor. Each CDR3 is given with its conserved first and last residue. Each record gives: D gene, clone size, J gene, V gene, CDR3 protein, CDR3 DNA. D genes are given only for firm matches. Clone size is stated in some rows and not others, as once, few, many or a class when expanded.

d_call: NA
clone_size: NA
j_call: TRBJ2-3
v_call: TRBV11-2
cdr3_aa: CASSGPYTQYF
cdr3_nt: TGTGCCAGTTCTGGGCCATATACGCAGTATTTT

d_call: TRBD1
clone_size: few
j_call: TRBJ2-7
v_call: TRBV6-1
cdr3_aa: CASSELREDRGHEQYF
cdr3_nt: TGTGCCAGCAGTGAACTGAGGGAGGACAGGGGCCACGAGCAGTACTTC

d_call: NA
clone_size: NA
j_call: TRBJ1-1
v_call: TRBV6-5
cdr3_aa: CASSYRGNTEAFF
cdr3_nt: TGTGCCAGCAGTTACAGAGGGAACACTGAAGCTTTCTTT

d_call: TRBD2
clone_size: NA
j_call: TRBJ2-1
v_call: TRBV11-3
cdr3_aa: CASSYRTSGNNEQFF
cdr3_nt: TGTGCCAGCAGCTACCGGACTAGCGGGAACAATGAGCAGTTCTTC

d_call: TRBD2
clone_size: NA
j_call: TRBJ2-1
v_call: TRBV19
cdr3_aa: CASISHKGGYNEQFF
cdr3_nt: TGTGCCAGTATTTCACACAAGGGAGGGTACAATGAGCAGTTCTTC

d_call: NA
clone_size: once
j_call: TRBJ2-2
v_call: TRBV28
cdr3_aa: CASSLLGRELFF
cdr3_nt: TGTGCCAGCAGTTTATTGGGGAGGGAGCTGTTTTTT

d_call: NA
clone_size: NA
j_call: TRBJ2-7
v_call: TRBV7-9
cdr3_aa: CASSSQGLLHEQYF
cdr3_nt: TGTGCCAGCAGCTCTCAGGGGCTGCTCCACGAGCAGTACTTC

d_call: NA
clone_size: NA
j_call: TRBJ2-7
v_call: TRBV7-8
cdr3_aa: CASSLVPSSYEQYF
cdr3_nt: TGTGCCAGCAGCTTAGTACCGAGCTCCTACGAGCAGTACTTC

d_call: TRBD1
clone_size: once
j_call: TRBJ2-1
v_call: TRBV7-6
cdr3_aa: CASSTGGAYNEQFF
cdr3_nt: TGTGCCAGCAGCACAGGGGGCGCATACAATGAGCAGTTCTTC

d_call: TRBD1
clone_size: NA
j_call: TRBJ1-2
v_call: TRBV12-5
cdr3_aa: CASGPGTVYGYTF
cdr3_nt: TGTGCTAGTGGTCCAGGGACAGTATATGGCTACACCTTC

d_call: TRBD2
clone_size: NA
j_call: TRBJ2-3
v_call: TRBV28
cdr3_aa: CASSAQAGTSGRDTQYF
cdr3_nt: TGTGCCAGCAGTGCCCAGGCGGGTACTAGCGGGAGAGATACGCAGTATTTT

d_call: TRBD2
clone_size: NA
j_call: TRBJ2-1
v_call: TRBV4-1
cdr3_aa: CASSQDPAGVTEQFF
cdr3_nt: TGCGCCAGCAGCCAAGATCCAGCGGGAGTTACTGAGCAGTTCTTC

d_call: NA
clone_size: NA
j_call: TRBJ2-1
v_call: TRBV7-9
cdr3_aa: CASSPPSEYNEQFF
cdr3_nt: TGTGCCAGCTCTCCACCTTCGGAATACAATGAGCAGTTCTTC

d_call: NA
clone_size: NA
j_call: TRBJ2-1
v_call: TRBV16
cdr3_aa: CASSLQAGPHNEQFF
cdr3_nt: TGTGCCAGCAGCCTTCAGGCGGGACCTCACAATGAGCAGTTCTTC

d_call: TRBD1
clone_size: NA
j_call: TRBJ1-2
v_call: TRBV9
cdr3_aa: CASNTREGAGYGYTF
cdr3_nt: TGTGCCAGCAACACCCGAGAGGGGGCAGGGTATGGCTACACCTTC

d_call: TRBD2
clone_size: NA
j_call: TRBJ2-4
v_call: TRBV29-1
cdr3_aa: CSVEDRGGSGRPAKNIQYF
cdr3_nt: TGCAGCGTTGAAGATCGGGGCGGTAGCGGGAGACCTGCCAAAAACATTCAGTACTTC

d_call: NA
clone_size: NA
j_call: TRBJ2-3
v_call: TRBV11-3
cdr3_aa: CASSPRLAGTDTQYF
cdr3_nt: TGTGCCAGCAGCCCACGGCTAGCAGGCACAGATACGCAGTATTTT

d_call: NA
clone_size: NA
j_call: TRBJ2-3
v_call: TRBV29-1
cdr3_aa: CSVHLGKYTDTQYF
cdr3_nt: TGCAGCGTCCACTTGGGAAAATACACAGATACGCAGTATTTT

d_call: TRBD1
clone_size: NA
j_call: TRBJ2-7
v_call: TRBV6-6
cdr3_aa: CASSYRDSRGEQYF
cdr3_nt: TGTGCCAGCAGTTACCGGGACAGTCGAGGCGAGCAGTACTTC

d_call: TRBD2
clone_size: NA
j_call: TRBJ2-4
v_call: TRBV6-6
cdr3_aa: CASSYSLAGEVTQYF
cdr3_nt: TGTGCCAGCAGTTACTCCCTAGCGGGGGAGGTAACTCAGTACTTC

d_call: NA
clone_size: NA
j_call: TRBJ1-1
v_call: TRBV10-2
cdr3_aa: CASSVGGVTEAFF
cdr3_nt: TGCGCCAGCAGTGTTGGGGGAGTAACTGAAGCTTTCTTT

d_call: NA
clone_size: NA
j_call: TRBJ1-1
v_call: TRBV27
cdr3_aa: CASSLSLGNTEAFF
cdr3_nt: TGTGCCAGCAGTTTATCGTTAGGTAACACTGAAGCTTTCTTT

d_call: NA
clone_size: NA
j_call: TRBJ2-1
v_call: TRBV27
cdr3_aa: CASSLSKVNEQFF
cdr3_nt: TGTGCCAGCAGTTTATCTAAGGTGAATGAGCAGTTCTTC

d_call: NA
clone_size: NA
j_call: TRBJ1-3
v_call: TRBV28
cdr3_aa: CASSLGVAQGRAGNTIYF
cdr3_nt: TGTGCCAGCAGTTTAGGGGTCGCTCAGGGTAGGGCTGGAAACACCATATATTTT

d_call: NA
clone_size: NA
j_call: TRBJ2-3
v_call: TRBV7-9
cdr3_aa: CASSLDLAFNTQYF
cdr3_nt: TGTGCCAGCAGCTTAGATTTGGCTTTCAATACGCAGTATTTT

d_call: NA
clone_size: NA
j_call: TRBJ1-2
v_call: TRBV29-1
cdr3_aa: CSVGQEYYGYTF
cdr3_nt: TGCAGCGTTGGGCAGGAATACTATGGCTACACCTTC

d_call: TRBD1
clone_size: NA
j_call: TRBJ2-6
v_call: TRBV7-6
cdr3_aa: CASSLTRDRISSGANVLTF
cdr3_nt: TGTGCCAGCAGCCTTACCCGGGACAGGATAAGCTCTGGGGCCAACGTCCTGACTTTC

d_call: TRBD1
clone_size: NA
j_call: TRBJ1-1
v_call: TRBV4-3
cdr3_aa: CASSQVEGATEAFF
cdr3_nt: TGCGCCAGCAGCCAAGTCGAGGGGGCGACTGAAGCTTTCTTT

d_call: NA
clone_size: NA
j_call: TRBJ2-7
v_call: TRBV27
cdr3_aa: CASRQLLGGSSEQYF
cdr3_nt: TGTGCCAGCAGACAACTTCTAGGTGGGTCCTCCGAGCAGTACTTC

d_call: NA
clone_size: NA
j_call: TRBJ2-7
v_call: TRBV7-9
cdr3_aa: CASSASVYEQYF
cdr3_nt: TGTGCCAGCAGCGCCTCGGTCTACGAGCAGTACTTC

d_call: NA
clone_size: NA
j_call: TRBJ2-2
v_call: TRBV7-6
cdr3_aa: CASSPPFVTGELFF
cdr3_nt: TGTGCCAGCAGCCCACCCTTCGTCACCGGGGAGCTGTTTTTT

d_call: TRBD1
clone_size: NA
j_call: TRBJ2-1
v_call: TRBV11-2
cdr3_aa: CASSGPGTGVWNEQFF
cdr3_nt: TGTGCCAGCAGCGGACCCGGGACAGGGGTATGGAATGAGCAGTTCTTC

d_call: TRBD1
clone_size: NA
j_call: TRBJ2-5
v_call: TRBV18
cdr3_aa: CASSPRDRGGETQYF
cdr3_nt: TGTGCCAGCTCACCGAGGGACAGGGGAGGAGAGACCCAGTACTTC

d_call: NA
clone_size: NA
j_call: TRBJ2-7
v_call: TRBV9
cdr3_aa: CASSAQAGEQYF
cdr3_nt: TGTGCCAGCAGTGCACAGGCAGGGGAGCAGTACTTC

d_call: NA
clone_size: NA
j_call: TRBJ1-5
v_call: TRBV6-5
cdr3_aa: CASSRADLYQPQHF
cdr3_nt: TGTGCCAGCAGTCGGGCGGACCTTTATCAGCCCCAGCATTTT

d_call: TRBD1
clone_size: NA
j_call: TRBJ1-2
v_call: TRBV11-2
cdr3_aa: CASSYGQGGYTF
cdr3_nt: TGTGCCAGCAGCTACGGACAGGGCGGCTACACCTTC

d_call: TRBD2
clone_size: NA
j_call: TRBJ2-7
v_call: TRBV6-5
cdr3_aa: CASSYGTSGSYEQYF
cdr3_nt: TGTGCCAGCAGTTACGGGACTAGCGGCTCCTACGAGCAGTACTTC

d_call: TRBD1
clone_size: NA
j_call: TRBJ2-6
v_call: TRBV11-3
cdr3_aa: CASSLGQRLLSGANVLTF
cdr3_nt: TGTGCCAGCAGCTTGGGACAGCGCCTACTCTCTGGGGCCAACGTCCTGACTTTC

d_call: NA
clone_size: NA
j_call: TRBJ1-2
v_call: TRBV14
cdr3_aa: CASSHEDGAWYGYTF
cdr3_nt: TGTGCCAGCAGCCACGAGGACGGTGCTTGGTATGGCTACACCTTC

d_call: NA
clone_size: NA
j_call: TRBJ2-7
v_call: TRBV21-1
cdr3_aa: CASSTDRAYEQYF
cdr3_nt: TGTGCCAGCAGCACGGACAGGGCCTACGAGCAGTACTTC

d_call: TRBD2
clone_size: NA
j_call: TRBJ2-1
v_call: TRBV27
cdr3_aa: CASSFAGLAGNEQFF
cdr3_nt: TGTGCCAGCAGTTTTGCGGGACTAGCGGGCAATGAGCAGTTCTTC

d_call: NA
clone_size: medium-sized
j_call: TRBJ2-7
v_call: TRBV29-1
cdr3_aa: CSVEGQGEVYEQYF
cdr3_nt: TGCAGCGTTGAAGGCCAGGGTGAGGTCTACGAGCAGTACTTC

d_call: TRBD1
clone_size: NA
j_call: TRBJ2-7
v_call: TRBV2
cdr3_aa: CASSQGQGAYEQYF
cdr3_nt: TGTGCCAGCAGTCAGGGACAGGGGGCCTACGAGCAGTACTTC